The 21 T cell receptor beta chains in this list originate from one sample, sequenced in a study of identical twins. TCRdb itself ran the 5' RACE reads through MiXCR, one entry per CDR3 protein. Among some 500,000 distinct CDR3 sequences listed, 11% to 15% were seen once. These data also formed part of another study, on yellow fever vaccine responses in identical twins.

The sample was CD4+ T cells sorted from blood. These receptors originate from a woman younger than 30 in good health.

The chain uses TRBV4-1 and TRBJ2-7, with 12 nucleotides matching TRBD2. Losses at the gene ends were 4 bases for V and 2 bases for J; bases not matched to a gene: 6. CDR3 length: 16 amino acids. Germline V gene data show CDR1 as MGHRA and CDR2 as YSYEKL. CDR3 region: CASSLDTSGRTYEQYF. The CDR3 DNA is TGCGCCAGCAGCCTCGATACTAGCGGGAGGACCTACGAGCAGTACTTC.

V is TRBV20-1 and J is TRBJ2-7; TRBD2 matches at 9 bases. Germline CDR1 and CDR2: DFQATT and SNEGSKA (reference sequence). CDR3 length: 15 residues. V lost 5 bases, J lost 1 base, and 9 bases stayed unmatched. In DNA, the CDR3 is TGCAGTGCTCAAAACCTCGCGGGAGGGTCCTACGAGCAGTACTTC. Amino acids: CSAQNLAGGSYEQYF.

The J gene is TRBJ1-5, the V gene TRBV6-2 or TRBV6-3; D gene ambiguous. The germline gives CDR1 MNHEY, CDR2 SVGEGT. This CDR3 has 14 amino acids. V was pared by 6 bases and J by 1 base, with 10 bases between. CDR3 sequence: CASSHGLSNQPQHF. The DNA for the CDR3 is TGTGCCAGCAGCCATGGACTGAGCAATCAGCCCCAGCATTTT.

V and J are TRBV2 and TRBJ2-7, with D perhaps TRBD1 (7 bases). The CDR3 covers 15 residues. Germline V gene lookup returns CDR1 SNHLY and CDR2 FYNNEI. V lost 7 bases to trimming and J lost 4 bases, with 20 bases between them. The CDR3 sequence: CASTEEQGGRYEQYF. CDR3 coding DNA: TGTGCCAGCACAGAGGAGCAGGGGGGCCGATACGAGCAGTACTTC.

This clonotype was detected many times. The chain recombines TRBV4-3 with TRBJ2-1; D perhaps matches TRBD2 (6 bases). The CDR3 loop spans 16 amino acids. Germline loops: CDR1 LGHNA, CDR2 YSLEER. Trimming cost V 0 bases and J 5 bases, with 14 bases left between them. The chain's CDR3 is CASSQEPGLENNEQFF. As DNA, the CDR3 is TGCGCCAGCAGCCAAGAACCGGGACTCGAAAACAATGAGCAGTTCTTC.

The chain couples TRBV6-5 to TRBJ1-1, with D hard to call. The CDR3 totals 14 residues. Per the germline V gene, CDR1 is MNHEY and CDR2 is SVGAGI. V gave up 0 bases and J gave up 6 bases, with 11 bases separating them. The CDR3 sequence is CASSYSSPGPEAFF. The CDR3 nucleotides read TGTGCCAGCAGTTACTCGTCTCCGGGCCCTGAAGCTTTCTTT.

This clonotype showed up many times. This chain links TRBV24-1 with TRBJ2-1; D assignment may be TRBD1 or TRBD2 (5 bases each). The CDR3 is 15 residues long. Germline CDR1 reads KGHDR; CDR2 reads SFDVKD. Trimming took 0 bases from V and 5 from J, leaving 10 bases between them. The CDR3 nucleotides are TGTGCCACCAGTGATTTGTCTGGGGGTAACAATGAGCAGTTCTTC. Translation gives CATSDLSGGNNEQFF.

This clonotype was found a few times. This chain joins TRBV24-1 and TRBJ2-1; no definite D call. V was pared by 4 bases and J by 0 bases, with 12 bases between. The CDR3 has 16 amino acids. CDR1 and CDR2 (germline): KGHDR, SFDVKD. CDR3 bases: TGTGCCACCAGTGACCGGACGGATATCTCCTACAATGAGCAGTTCTTC. It yields the protein CATSDRTDISYNEQFF.

V gene TRBV12-3 or TRBV12-4 combines with J gene TRBJ2-7; D might be TRBD1 or TRBD2, each matching 5 bases. The CDR3 spans 14 residues. Between the trimmed V and J ends, which lost 7 bases and 4 bases, there was a span of 17 bases. Written as DNA, the CDR3 is TGTGCCAGCACCAATTACGGGACCCTATACGAGCAGTACTTC. Its translation: CASTNYGTLYEQYF.

This chain links TRBV4-3 with TRBJ2-7; 7 bases align to TRBD1. J was trimmed by 9 bases and V by 3 bases; bases with no gene match: 8. The CDR3 consists of 13 residues. From germline, CDR1 is LGHNA and CDR2 YSLEER. The CDR3 spells CASSQDRSTVQYF. In nucleotides, the CDR3 is TGCGCCAGCAGCCAGGACAGGTCTACGGTGCAGTACTTC.

This clonotype was seen a few times. The rearrangement joins TRBV6-5 to TRBJ2-3; D is unresolved. The germline V gene has CDR1 MNHEY and CDR2 SVGAGI. Trimming pared 1 base from V and 1 base from J, leaving 9 bases between. The length of the CDR3 is 15 residues. The CDR3 DNA reads as TGTGCCAGCAGTTACTGGTTAACCGGCACAGATACGCAGTATTTT. This translates into CASSYWLTGTDTQYF.

This clonotype was picked up a small number of times. The rearrangement links TRBV7-9 to TRBJ2-3; either TRBD1 or TRBD2 may fit D (6 bases each). Germline assignment: CDR1 SEHNR and CDR2 FQNEAQ (reference sequence). The CDR3 loop spans 13 amino acids. Trimming pared 10 bases from V and 1 base from J, leaving 12 bases between. CDR3 sequence: CANGGAGTDTQYF. As DNA, the CDR3 is TGTGCCAACGGGGGCGCCGGCACAGATACGCAGTATTTT.

This chain's CDR3 is CASRQGATNYNEQFF. As DNA, the CDR3 is TGCGCCAGCCGCCAGGGGGCTACCAACTACAATGAGCAGTTCTTC. The J gene is TRBJ2-1, the V gene TRBV5-1; 8 bases fit TRBD1. Germline-derived CDR1 and CDR2 are SGHRS and YFSETQ. Trimming took 7 bases from V and 3 from J; bases not matched to a gene: 9. The CDR3 is 15 amino acids.

In this sample, this clonotype turned up a few times. The genes are TRBV30 and TRBJ2-1, with a possible D match to TRBD1 (6 bases). This CDR3 has 12 residues. V shed 3 bases and J shed 15 bases, with 18 bases lying between them. Germline V gene lookup returns CDR1 GTSNPN and CDR2 SVGIG (reference sequence). This CDR3 is CAWSGQSMVWFF. For the CDR3, the DNA is TGTGCCTGGAGCGGACAGTCGATGGTTTGGTTCTTC.

This clonotype was picked up a small number of times. The chain joins TRBV5-1 to TRBJ1-1, with D perhaps TRBD1 (5 bases). The germline CDR1 and CDR2 sequences are SGHRS and YFSETQ. This CDR3 has 16 residues. The V and J ends lost 0 bases and 4 bases respectively, with 16 bases between them. CDR3 protein: CASSLEQGRGSTEAFF. Here the CDR3 DNA reads TGCGCCAGCAGCTTGGAGCAGGGCCGGGGTAGCACTGAAGCTTTCTTT.

This clonotype was counted a few times. V usage is TRBV7-2 and J usage is TRBJ2-1; weak D call: TRBD2 (6 bases). The germline gives CDR1 SGHTA, CDR2 FQGNSA. The ends were cut back, 8 bases at V and 6 bases at J, with 20 bases in the middle. This CDR3 is 15 amino acids long. CDR3 nucleotide sequence: TGTGCCAGCGGTAAAGGGACTTTCCCGGCCAATGAGCAGTTCTTC. It encodes CASGKGTFPANEQFF.

This clonotype was detected a few times. V usage is TRBV6-5 and J usage is TRBJ2-5, with TRBD1 identical over 7 bases. V shed 1 base and J 4 bases; nucleotides not matched to a gene: 15. CDR1 is MNHEY and CDR2 is SVGAGI in the germline V gene. The CDR3 covers 18 residues. CDR3 sequence (DNA): TGTGCCAGCAGTTACTTGGTTTACGACAGGGTGGTTTCAGAGACCCAGTACTTC. It translates to CASSYLVYDRVVSETQYF.

The J gene is TRBJ2-5, the V gene TRBV7-2; 7 bases align to TRBD2. Germline CDR1 and CDR2: SGHTA and FQGNSA. CDR3 size: 15 residues. Trimming at V came to 0 bases and at J to 5 bases, leaving 6 bases not matched to a gene. This CDR3 reads CASSLAGLGGETQYF. CDR3 DNA sequence: TGTGCCAGCAGCTTAGCGGGCTTGGGAGGGGAGACCCAGTACTTC.

This clonotype has ten or more counts. V and J are TRBV20-1 and TRBJ2-3, with TRBD2 identical over 13 bases. V gave up 6 bases and J gave up 6 bases; unmatched junction bases: 6. The germline gives CDR1 DFQATT, CDR2 SNEGSKA (reference sequence). The CDR3 consists of 14 residues. CDR3 nucleotides: TGCAGTGCCCGTACTAGCGGGAGGGGGGATACGCAGTATTTT. This sequence encodes CSARTSGRGDTQYF.

A note on this clonotype: Since a much larger clone is just one base distant, this may be a read error. This chain joins TRBV12-3 or TRBV12-4 and TRBJ2-7, with TRBD2 matching 7 bases. This CDR3 has 14 residues. CDR3 amino acids: CASSLTSREYEHYF. DNA for the CDR3: TGTGCCAGCAGTCTGACTAGCAGAGAATACGAGCACTACTTC.

This clonotype has just a few counts. V is TRBV20-1 and J is TRBJ1-5; D is perhaps TRBD1 (6 bases). Germline assignment: CDR1 DFQATT and CDR2 SNEGSKA (reference sequence). Trimming left V 3 bases short and J 0 bases short, with 9 bases between. CDR3 length equals 14 residues. CDR3 DNA sequence: TGCAGTGCTAGGAGGGACAATAGCAATCAGCCCCAGCATTTT. This sequence encodes CSARRDNSNQPQHF.